The clone carrying this T cell receptor beta chain occurred once. For the second PCR, which ran for 7 to 11 cycles, a sample-barcoded 5' primer and a J-beta primer mix were used. TCRdb independently ran MiXCR on the 5' RACE reads; one entry per CDR3 protein. The sample has 1,500,000 or so distinct CDR3 sequences, roughly 60% seen once; the top ten hold 6.7%. This record belongs to a study of blood T cells in healthy people across ages. The donors, healthy Caucasians from Russia, were aged roughly 6 to 90. Each of the donors had approximately 10 milliliters of peripheral blood drawn into EDTA-treated Vacutainer tubes. Germline loops: CDR1 SEHNR, CDR2 FQNEAQ (reference sequence). V lost 4 bases, J lost 9 bases, and 13 bases lay in between. There are 13 residues in the CDR3.

The receptor's source is a man aged 18 to 35 in good health. The chain combines TRBV7-9 with TRBJ2-1; D is possibly TRBD1 (6 bases). Sequencing used blood. The CDR3: CASSCPGAGEQFF. CDR3 bases: TGTGCCAGCAGCTGCCCAGGGGCGGGTGAGCAGTTCTTC.